The 21 T cell receptor beta chains given below trace back to one sample, sequenced in a study of identical twins. TCRdb independently ran MiXCR on the 5' RACE reads; one entry per CDR3 protein. This sample yields 700,000 or so distinct CDR3 sequences, of which under 9% are seen a single time; more than 0.75% belongs to the top ten. The same specimen was also included in a second study, on yellow fever vaccine responses in identical twins.

The sample consisted of PBMCs. The receptors stem from a woman younger than 30 in good health.

This clonotype appeared many times. V is TRBV4-3 and J is TRBJ2-5; TRBD2 aligns across 8 bases. This CDR3 is built from 15 residues. With V trimmed by 0 bases and J by 5 bases, 5 bases remained unmatched. Germline V CDR1 and CDR2: LGHNA, YSLEER. The CDR3 DNA follows: TGCGCCAGCAGCCAAGACGGAGCGGGAGCGGAGACCCAGTACTTC. Residues: CASSQDGAGAETQYF.

V is TRBV20-1 and J is TRBJ2-7; D is possibly TRBD2 (6 bases). This CDR3 has 15 residues. Trimming took off 1 base at V and 3 bases at J, with 16 bases between the two ends. Germline CDR1 reads DFQATT; CDR2 reads SNEGSKA (reference sequence). This chain's CDR3 is CSARAATGVSYEQYF. For the CDR3, the DNA is TGCAGTGCTAGAGCCGCGACGGGAGTGAGCTACGAGCAGTACTTC.

Regarding this clonotype: A read error may account for a junction end that differs from germline. The rearrangement uses TRBV7-8 and TRBJ2-7; 7 bases fit TRBD1. CDR1 SGHVS and CDR2 FQNEAQ come from the germline V gene. CDR3 length: 17 residues. The CDR3 loop is CDSSLGVLVTGAYEQYF. In nucleotides, the CDR3 is TGTGACAGCAGCTTAGGAGTTTTGGTAACAGGGGCCTACGAGCAGTACTTC.

The genes are TRBV21-1 and TRBJ1-5; the table's D gene call, TRBD1, was not cross checked with the DNA. TRBV21-1 is classified as a pseudogene. This CDR3 region has 17 residues. CDR3 protein: CASSDRVIEDSNQPQHF. CDR3 nucleotides: TGTGCCAGCAGCGACAGGGTGATAGAGGATAGCAATCAGCCCCAGCATTTT.

V is TRBV10-3 and J is TRBJ1-5; TRBD1 agrees at 8 bases. CDR3 length: 13 residues. The V segment lost 4 bases and the J segment 4 bases; nucleotides outside the gene matches: 0. Germline CDR1 is ENHRY and CDR2 is SYGVKD. The CDR3 bases are TGTGCCATCAGTGGGGACAGGAATCAGCCCCAGCATTTT. This sequence encodes CAISGDRNQPQHF.

The rearrangement joins TRBV28 to TRBJ2-1; D uncertain. The V end was cut by 10 bases, the J end by 4 bases, with 23 bases between. This CDR3 region has 16 residues. CDR1 MDHEN and CDR2 SYDVKM come from the germline V gene. The CDR3 loop reads CAIRRDSQSSYNEQFF. The CDR3, as DNA: TGTGCCATCCGACGAGATAGCCAGAGTTCGTACAATGAGCAGTTCTTC.

This CDR3 reads CASRIISSYEQYF. The CDR3 nucleotides are TGTGCCAGCAGAATAATCAGCTCCTACGAGCAGTACTTC. The chain joins TRBV27 to TRBJ2-7, with D hard to call. V lost 6 bases to trimming and J lost 0 bases, with 9 bases between them. Germline loops: CDR1 MNHEY, CDR2 SMNVEV (reference sequence). There are 13 residues in the CDR3.

The gene calls are TRBV3-1 and TRBJ2-1; D ambiguous. V dropped 8 bases and J dropped 5 bases, with 16 bases sitting between them. The V gene's germline CDR1 is LGHDT and CDR2 YNNKEL (reference sequence). This CDR3 region has 14 residues. The CDR3 protein is CASASDRVDNEQFF. As DNA, the CDR3 is TGTGCCAGCGCTTCGGACCGGGTGGACAATGAGCAGTTCTTC.

This clonotype came up many times. V usage is TRBV3-1 and J usage is TRBJ2-2, with 7 bases lining up with TRBD2. With 3 bases clipped from V and 6 bases from J, the junction kept 1 base outside the gene matches. The CDR3 is 13 residues long. Germline V lookup: CDR1 LGHDT, CDR2 YNNKEL (reference sequence). Here the CDR3 DNA reads TGTGCCAGCAGCCACAGCGGGGCCGGGGAGCTGTTTTTT. This codes for CASSHSGAGELFF.

This clonotype was detected a few times. The rearrangement uses TRBV20-1 and TRBJ2-3; a weak D match, TRBD2 (6 bases). The germline V and J ends were trimmed by 0 bases and 7 bases, with 20 bases remaining between them. The CDR3 loop spans 16 amino acids. From germline, CDR1 is DFQATT and CDR2 SNEGSKA (reference sequence). CDR3 nucleotides: TGCAGTGCTAGAGATCCTTTCCGGGAGCTGGCATATACGCAGTATTTT. This gives the protein CSARDPFRELAYTQYF.

This clonotype was picked up many times. The J gene is TRBJ2-1, the V gene TRBV9; D is possibly TRBD2 (5 bases). This CDR3 comprises 17 residues. Germline CDR1 SGDLS, CDR2 YYNGEE. V was pared by 0 bases and J by 0 bases, with 13 bases between. CDR3 DNA sequence: TGTGCCAGCAGCGTAGATGATAGCGAATACTCCTACAATGAGCAGTTCTTC. Translated, it gives CASSVDDSEYSYNEQFF.

This clonotype was counted ten times or more. V and J are TRBV21-1 and TRBJ1-5; the DNA was not used to check the table's D call, TRBD1. TRBV21-1 is recorded as a pseudogene. This CDR3 has 17 amino acids. The CDR3 coding sequence is TGTGCCAGCAGCAAAGGAGACAGGGTCCTAGGTAATCAGCCCCAGCATTTT. It yields the protein CASSKGDRVLGNQPQHF.

This clonotype showed up just a few times. The chain has TRBV5-1 and TRBJ2-5; 12 nucleotides line up with TRBD1. The CDR3 runs to 16 residues. After removal of 2 bases from V and 3 bases from J, the junction contained 5 bases not matched to a gene. The germline CDR1 and CDR2 sequences are SGHRS and YFSETQ. CDR3: CASSLGTGGRKETQYF. DNA for the CDR3: TGCGCCAGCAGCTTAGGGACAGGGGGCCGAAAAGAGACCCAGTACTTC.

The chain carries TRBV7-9 and TRBJ2-5; 7 nucleotides match TRBD1. The V and J ends lost 5 bases and 3 bases, in that order; junction bases with no gene match: 6. CDR3 length: 14 residues. Germline CDR1 SEHNR, CDR2 FQNEAQ (reference sequence). The DNA of the CDR3 is TGTGCCAGCAGCCGGGACAGTTTTAAAGAGACCCAGTACTTC. Protein: CASSRDSFKETQYF.

The rearrangement links TRBV6-2 or TRBV6-3 to TRBJ2-7; D might be TRBD1 (6 bases). CDR3 length equals 14 residues. The germline V gene encodes CDR1 MNHEY and CDR2 SVGEGT. V lost 3 bases to trimming and J lost 3 bases, with 12 bases between them. The CDR3 reads CASSYTGMIYEQYF. The CDR3 DNA reads as TGTGCCAGCAGTTATACAGGGATGATCTACGAGCAGTACTTC.

The CDR3 region is CASYRGNEQFF. CDR3 sequence (DNA): TGTGCCAGCTATAGGGGTAATGAGCAGTTCTTC. J is TRBJ2-1 and V is TRBV28, with D perhaps TRBD1 (5 bases). With 8 bases removed from V and 7 bases from J, the gap between germline ends came to 9 bases. The CDR3 covers 11 residues. The germline V gene encodes CDR1 MDHEN and CDR2 SYDVKM.

The chain couples TRBV27 to TRBJ2-6; TRBD1 matches at 10 bases. The CDR3 has 18 residues. From germline, CDR1 is MNHEY and CDR2 SMNVEV (reference sequence). The V gene end was trimmed by 2 bases and the J gene end by 0 bases; junction bases not matched to a gene: 4. In nucleotides, the CDR3 is TGTGCCAGCAGTTTAGGCCGGGACAGGGGCTCTGGGGCCAACGTCCTGACTTTC. It yields the protein CASSLGRDRGSGANVLTF.

The V call is TRBV7-9, the J call TRBJ2-2; 9 bases agree with TRBD1. The germline V gene has CDR1 SEHNR and CDR2 FQNEAQ (reference sequence). Germline trimming cut 0 bases from V and 6 bases from J; bases unmatched to any gene: 5. CDR3 size: 16 residues. The CDR3 DNA is TGTGCCAGCAGCTTAGCCGGGACAGGGTCAGCCGGGGAGCTGTTTTTT. This translates into CASSLAGTGSAGELFF.

This clonotype was picked up a small number of times. The V gene is TRBV3-1, the J gene TRBJ2-3; D is ambiguous. Germline V gene lookup returns CDR1 LGHDT and CDR2 YNNKEL (reference sequence). The CDR3 extends over 19 amino acids. V dropped 0 bases and J dropped 0 bases, with 19 bases sitting between them. The CDR3 sequence: CASSQETPNIVPSTDTQYF. The CDR3 DNA is TGTGCCAGCAGCCAAGAAACCCCTAACATCGTCCCTAGCACAGATACGCAGTATTTT.

V and J are TRBV6-2 or TRBV6-3 and TRBJ2-1; tentatively, D is TRBD2 (5 bases). The CDR3 contains 15 residues. V lost 2 bases and J lost 8, with 16 bases in between. Looked up from germline, CDR1 is MNHEY and CDR2 is SVGEGT. The CDR3 nucleotides are TGTGCCAGCAGTTACCTACTAGGGATGTTGGATGAGCAGTTCTTC. Protein product: CASSYLLGMLDEQFF.

This clonotype was seen more than once but under ten times. This chain links TRBV27 with TRBJ2-1, with D possibly matching TRBD1 (5 bases). CDR1 and CDR2 (germline): MNHEY, SMNVEV (reference sequence). CDR3 length: 14 amino acids. V lost 4 bases and J lost 8, with 15 bases in between. The CDR3 reads CASSSLFRVHEQFF. CDR3 DNA: TGTGCCAGCAGTTCCCTATTCAGGGTCCATGAGCAGTTCTTC.